Below, one TCR beta chain is given with its context. The protocol was immunoSEQ multiplex PCR, while the TCRdb copy is restricted to in-frame clones and leaves out a portion. Of roughly 20,000 clones in the sample, around 84% are singletons; the top ten hold 25% to 30%. This CDR3 is built from 17 residues. The V gene end was trimmed by 4 bases and the J gene end by 0 bases; junction bases not matched to a gene: 10. Germline V CDR1 and CDR2: SGDLS, YYNGEE. The entry originates in a study of control samples from healthy donors and cancer patients. This sequence joins TRBV9 and TRBJ2-4, with TRBD1 identical over 7 bases. The origin of this receptor is a woman in her 70s with lung cancer. The sequenced sample was PBMCs. This CDR3 is CASSPMPGQRAKNIQYF. The CDR3 DNA reads as TGTGCCAGCAGCCCAATGCCGGGACAGAGAGCCAAAAACATTCAGTACTTC.